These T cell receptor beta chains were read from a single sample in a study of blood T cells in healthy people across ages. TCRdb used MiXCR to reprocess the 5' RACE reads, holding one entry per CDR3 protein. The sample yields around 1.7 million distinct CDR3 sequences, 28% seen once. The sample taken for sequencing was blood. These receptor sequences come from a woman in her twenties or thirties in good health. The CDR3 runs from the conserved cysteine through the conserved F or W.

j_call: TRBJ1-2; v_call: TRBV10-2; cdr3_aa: CASRNSGTGVAYGYTF
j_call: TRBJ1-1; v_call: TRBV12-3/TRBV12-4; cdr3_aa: CASRPDRGVTEAFF
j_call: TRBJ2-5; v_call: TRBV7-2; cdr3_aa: CASSLEKFGTQYF
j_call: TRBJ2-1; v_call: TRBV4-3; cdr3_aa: CASSQDRPFNEQFF
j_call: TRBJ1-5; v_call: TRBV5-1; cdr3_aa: CASSLRPGQGADQPQHF
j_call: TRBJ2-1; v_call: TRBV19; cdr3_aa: CASLEEGMVSPFF
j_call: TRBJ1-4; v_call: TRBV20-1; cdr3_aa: CSAKGVEKLFF
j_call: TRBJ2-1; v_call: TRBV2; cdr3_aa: CASSDSRDDNEQFF
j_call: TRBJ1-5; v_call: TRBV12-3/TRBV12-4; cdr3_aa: CASSLAHRGGDQPQHF
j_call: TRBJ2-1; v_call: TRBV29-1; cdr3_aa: CSVVWGAREQFF
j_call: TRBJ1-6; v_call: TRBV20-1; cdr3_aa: CSAPDLGNSPLHF
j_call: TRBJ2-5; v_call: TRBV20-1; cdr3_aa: CSARGQYHQETQYF
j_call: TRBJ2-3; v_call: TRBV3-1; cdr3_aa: CPGSDTQYF
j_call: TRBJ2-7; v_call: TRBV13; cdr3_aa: CANSLVLGPPGSYEQYF
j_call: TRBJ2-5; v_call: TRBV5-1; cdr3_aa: CASSQTGGGLQETQYF
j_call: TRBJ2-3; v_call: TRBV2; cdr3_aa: CASSEQGQTTDTQYF
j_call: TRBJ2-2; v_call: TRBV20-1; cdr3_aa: CSAYPGQGNTGERFF
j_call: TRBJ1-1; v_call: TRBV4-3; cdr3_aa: CASSQDPLNTEAFF
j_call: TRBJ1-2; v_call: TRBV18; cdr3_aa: CASSPAAGSSYGYTF
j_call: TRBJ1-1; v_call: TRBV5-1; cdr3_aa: CASRDQTGQYAEAFF
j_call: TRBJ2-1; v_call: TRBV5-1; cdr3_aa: CASSQQGAYNNEQFF
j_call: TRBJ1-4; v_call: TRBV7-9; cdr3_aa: CASSSDRENKLFF
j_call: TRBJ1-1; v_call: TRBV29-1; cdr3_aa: CSADGGRGHGTEAFF
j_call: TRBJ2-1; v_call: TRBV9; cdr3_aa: CASSVVSGVSNEQFF
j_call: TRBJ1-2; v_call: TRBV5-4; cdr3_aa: CVSSHDRASNYGYTF
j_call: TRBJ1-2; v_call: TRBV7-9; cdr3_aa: CASSDSDRPGWGYTF
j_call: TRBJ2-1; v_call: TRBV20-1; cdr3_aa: CSASPGESGSNEQFF
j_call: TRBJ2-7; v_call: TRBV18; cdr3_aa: CASSPPASPYEQYF
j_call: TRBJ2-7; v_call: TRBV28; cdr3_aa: CASSFGGSEYF
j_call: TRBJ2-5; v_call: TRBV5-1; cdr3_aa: CASSLAEAQYF
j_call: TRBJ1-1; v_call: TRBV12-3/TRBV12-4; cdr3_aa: CASSWEAMNTEAFF
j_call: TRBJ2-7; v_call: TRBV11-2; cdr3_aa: CASSSSTGLEQYF
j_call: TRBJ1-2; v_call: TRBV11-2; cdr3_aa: CASSFGTGGEGYTF
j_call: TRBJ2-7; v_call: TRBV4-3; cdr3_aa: CASSQESGSYEEQYF
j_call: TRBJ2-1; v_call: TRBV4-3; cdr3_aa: CASSQDSGLVNEQFF
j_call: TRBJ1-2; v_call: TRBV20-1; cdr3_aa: CSAPQGHGYTF
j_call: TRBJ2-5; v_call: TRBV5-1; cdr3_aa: CASSFQRMQETQYF
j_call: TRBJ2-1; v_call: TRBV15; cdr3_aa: CATSREQSSYNEQFF
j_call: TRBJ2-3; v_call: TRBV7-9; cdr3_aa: CANTWGGSTDTQYF
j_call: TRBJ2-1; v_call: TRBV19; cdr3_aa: CASSILETNEQFF
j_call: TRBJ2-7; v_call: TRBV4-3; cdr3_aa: CASSQDGTKLTYEQYF
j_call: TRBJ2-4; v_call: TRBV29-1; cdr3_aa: CSVGDTILAKNIQYF
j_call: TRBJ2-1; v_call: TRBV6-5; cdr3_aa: CASSYGGSIRNEQFF
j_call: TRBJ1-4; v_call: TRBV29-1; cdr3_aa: CSGRGGGNEKLFF
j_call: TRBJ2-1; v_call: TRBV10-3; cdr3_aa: CAISPLENNEQFF
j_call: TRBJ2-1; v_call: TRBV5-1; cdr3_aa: CASSSGGGSYNEQFF
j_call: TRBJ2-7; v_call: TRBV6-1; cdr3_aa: CASSEAGQYEQYF
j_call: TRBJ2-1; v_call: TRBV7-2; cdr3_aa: CASSLYWVNNNEQFF
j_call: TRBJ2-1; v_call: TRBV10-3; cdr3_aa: CAISPKQGREEQFF
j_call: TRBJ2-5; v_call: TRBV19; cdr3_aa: CASSIPAEQGFETQYF
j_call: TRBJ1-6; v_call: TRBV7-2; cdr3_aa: CASSAGTGRNSPLHF
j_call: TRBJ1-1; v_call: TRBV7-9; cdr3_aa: CASSPDYPTEAFF